This T cell receptor (beta chain) was retrieved from a study of naive and memory T cell subsets. Ligated cDNA underwent four rounds of PCR with nested alpha and beta constant region primers and SP2. TCRdb reanalysed the 5' RACE reads using MiXCR and keeps one entry per CDR3 protein. Seen here are roughly 56,000 distinct CDR3 sequences, roughly 7% observed once, and the top ten hold 8.5% to 10%. TCR cDNA received a 3' ligated oligonucleotide that carried a UMI. Unsorted total RNA, about 1 to 1000 ng, was DNase treated before reverse transcription. Germline CDR1 reads MNHEY; CDR2 reads SVGEGT. The V end lost 0 bases, the J end lost 2 bases, and 9 bases lay between the germline ends. This CDR3 comprises 15 residues.

The chain has TRBV6-2 or TRBV6-3 and TRBJ2-3, with D possibly being TRBD2 (6 bases). The sequence derives from a male donor in good health. The CDR3 protein is CASSYSGGITDTQYF. The CDR3 DNA sequence: TGTGCCAGCAGTTACTCAGGCGGGATCACAGATACGCAGTATTTT.